This TCR beta chain was sequenced in a study of T cell responses to AZD1222 COVID-19 vaccine. Study conclusions and caveats: The study found vaccine-associated CD4 TCRs spanning spike, dominant at 160-218 and 743-854. Increased Spike-specific TCR breadth and depth were observed after two AZD1222 doses. Nearly half of unique spike-specific TCRs reportedly avoided B.1.351 and B.1.1.7 mutated regions.

Points on this clone: Its target is not known.

Data came from immunoSEQ multiplex PCR; TCRdb stores just in-frame clones and leaves some out. The sample holds tens of thousands of clones; about 88% are singletons and the top ten take around 7%. Whether given at about 4 or about 12 weeks, second doses were pooled. This CDR3 region has 15 residues. The ends were cut back, 7 bases at V and 2 bases at J, with 16 bases in the middle. Germline loops: CDR1 SGHNT, CDR2 YYREEE (reference sequence). The source was peripheral blood, collected 28 days after the second AZD1222 dose. This TCR derives from an adult who received the AZD1222 COVID-19 vaccine. The rearrangement links TRBV5-4 to TRBJ2-1; D may be TRBD2 (5 bases). CDR3 DNA: TGTGCCAGCGGGTCAGGACTCCAGGCCTACAATGAGCAGTTCTTC. This gives the protein CASGSGLQAYNEQFF.